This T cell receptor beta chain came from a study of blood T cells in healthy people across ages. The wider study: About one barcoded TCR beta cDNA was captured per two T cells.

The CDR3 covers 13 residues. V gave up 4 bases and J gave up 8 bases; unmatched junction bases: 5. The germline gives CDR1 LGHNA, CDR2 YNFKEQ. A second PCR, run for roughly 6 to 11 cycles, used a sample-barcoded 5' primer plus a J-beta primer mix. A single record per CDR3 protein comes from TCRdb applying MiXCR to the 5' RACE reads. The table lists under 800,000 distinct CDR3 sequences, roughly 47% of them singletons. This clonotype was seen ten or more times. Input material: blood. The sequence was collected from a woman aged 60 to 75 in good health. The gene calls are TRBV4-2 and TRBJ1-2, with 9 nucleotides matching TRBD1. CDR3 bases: TGTGCCAGCAGCCCATCCACAGGGGGCGGCTACACCTTC. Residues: CASSPSTGGGYTF.